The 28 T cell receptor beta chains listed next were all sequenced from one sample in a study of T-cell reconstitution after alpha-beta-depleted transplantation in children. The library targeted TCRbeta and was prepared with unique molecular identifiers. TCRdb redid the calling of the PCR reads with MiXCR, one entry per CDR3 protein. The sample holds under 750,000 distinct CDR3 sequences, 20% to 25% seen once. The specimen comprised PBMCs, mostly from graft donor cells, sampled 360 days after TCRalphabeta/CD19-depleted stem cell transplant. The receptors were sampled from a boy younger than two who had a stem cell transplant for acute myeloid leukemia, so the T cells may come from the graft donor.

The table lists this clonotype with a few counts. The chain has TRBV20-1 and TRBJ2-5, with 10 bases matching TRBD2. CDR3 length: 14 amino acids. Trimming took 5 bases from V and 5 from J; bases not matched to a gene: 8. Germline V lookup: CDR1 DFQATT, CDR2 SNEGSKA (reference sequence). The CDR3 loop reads CSAGVAGGGETQYF. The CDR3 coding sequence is TGCAGTGCTGGGGTAGCGGGGGGAGGGGAGACCCAGTACTTC.

The CDR3 region is CASSPGGGVETQYF. The CDR3, as DNA: TGTGCCAGCAGCCCCGGGGGTGGGGTTGAGACCCAGTACTTC. This chain uses TRBV7-7 with TRBJ2-5; D may be TRBD2 (6 bases). V lost 5 bases and J lost 5, with 15 bases in between. CDR1 and CDR2 (germline): SSHAT, FNYEAQ (reference sequence). The CDR3 covers 14 residues.

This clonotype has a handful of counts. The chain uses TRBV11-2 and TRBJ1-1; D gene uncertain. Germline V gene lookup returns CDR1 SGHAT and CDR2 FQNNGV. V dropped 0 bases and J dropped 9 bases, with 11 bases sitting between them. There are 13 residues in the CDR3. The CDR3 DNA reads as TGTGCCAGCAGCTTAGACCCAGGTGAGAAAGCTTTCTTT. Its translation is CASSLDPGEKAFF.

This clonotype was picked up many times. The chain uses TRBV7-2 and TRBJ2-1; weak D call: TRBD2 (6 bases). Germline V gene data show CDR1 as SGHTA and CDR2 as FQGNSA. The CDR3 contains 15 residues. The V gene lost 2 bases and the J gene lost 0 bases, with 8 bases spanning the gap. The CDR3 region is CASSLRGSSYNEQFF. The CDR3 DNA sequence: TGTGCCAGCAGCTTACGGGGGAGCTCCTACAATGAGCAGTTCTTC.

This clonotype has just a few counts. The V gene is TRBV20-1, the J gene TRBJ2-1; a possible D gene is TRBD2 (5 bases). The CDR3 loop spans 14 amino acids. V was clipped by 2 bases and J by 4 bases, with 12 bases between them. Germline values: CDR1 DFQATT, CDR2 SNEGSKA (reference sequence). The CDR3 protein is CSARPDSGYNEQFF. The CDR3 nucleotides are TGCAGTGCTAGACCGGACTCGGGTTACAATGAGCAGTTCTTC.

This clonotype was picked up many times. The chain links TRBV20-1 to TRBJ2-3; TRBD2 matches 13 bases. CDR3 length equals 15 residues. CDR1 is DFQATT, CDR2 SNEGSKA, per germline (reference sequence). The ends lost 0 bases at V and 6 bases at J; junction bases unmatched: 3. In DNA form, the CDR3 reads TGCAGTGCTAGAGAACTAGCGGGGGGGCGGGATACGCAGTATTTT. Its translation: CSARELAGGRDTQYF.

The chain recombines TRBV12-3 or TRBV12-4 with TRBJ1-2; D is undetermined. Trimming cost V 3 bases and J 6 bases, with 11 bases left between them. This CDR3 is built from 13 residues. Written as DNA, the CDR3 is TGTGCCAGCAGTTTGGGTCGCGAGGATGGCTACACCTTC. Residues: CASSLGREDGYTF.

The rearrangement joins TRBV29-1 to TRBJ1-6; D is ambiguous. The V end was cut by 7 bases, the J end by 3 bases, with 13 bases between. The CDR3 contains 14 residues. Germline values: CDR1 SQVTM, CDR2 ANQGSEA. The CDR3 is CSARPPGYNSPLHF. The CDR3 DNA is TGCAGCGCCCGACCCCCGGGCTATAATTCACCCCTCCACTTT.

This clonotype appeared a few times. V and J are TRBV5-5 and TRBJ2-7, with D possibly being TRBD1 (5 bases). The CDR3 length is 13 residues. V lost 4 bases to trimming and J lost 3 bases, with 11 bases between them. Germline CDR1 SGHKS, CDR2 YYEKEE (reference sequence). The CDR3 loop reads CASSATVHYEQYV. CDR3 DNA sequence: TGTGCCAGCAGCGCGACAGTTCACTACGAGCAGTACGTC.

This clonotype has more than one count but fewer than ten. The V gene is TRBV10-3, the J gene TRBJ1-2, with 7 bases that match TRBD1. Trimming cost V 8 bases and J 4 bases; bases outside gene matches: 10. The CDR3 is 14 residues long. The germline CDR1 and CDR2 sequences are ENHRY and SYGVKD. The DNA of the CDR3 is TGTGCCATCGGACCTAGAGGGACAGCCTATGGCTACACCTTC. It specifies CAIGPRGTAYGYTF.

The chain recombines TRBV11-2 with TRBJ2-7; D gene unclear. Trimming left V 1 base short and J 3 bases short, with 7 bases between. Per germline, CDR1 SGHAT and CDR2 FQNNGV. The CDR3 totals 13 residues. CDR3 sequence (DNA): TGTGCCAGCAGCTTAGCTTCTATCTACGAGCAGTACGTC. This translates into CASSLASIYEQYV.

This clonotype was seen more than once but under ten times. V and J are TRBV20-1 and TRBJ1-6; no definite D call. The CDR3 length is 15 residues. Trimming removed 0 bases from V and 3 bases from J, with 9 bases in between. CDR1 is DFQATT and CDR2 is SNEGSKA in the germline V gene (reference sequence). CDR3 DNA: TGCAGTGCTAGAGATTCAGGACTCTATAATTCACCCCTCCACTTT. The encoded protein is CSARDSGLYNSPLHF.

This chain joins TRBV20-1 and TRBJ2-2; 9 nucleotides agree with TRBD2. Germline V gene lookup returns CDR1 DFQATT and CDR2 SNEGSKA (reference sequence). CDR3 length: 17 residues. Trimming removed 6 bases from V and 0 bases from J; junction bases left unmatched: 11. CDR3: CSATKRGAPSNTGELFF. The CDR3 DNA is TGCAGTGCAACAAAGCGGGGGGCCCCATCGAACACCGGGGAGCTGTTTTTT.

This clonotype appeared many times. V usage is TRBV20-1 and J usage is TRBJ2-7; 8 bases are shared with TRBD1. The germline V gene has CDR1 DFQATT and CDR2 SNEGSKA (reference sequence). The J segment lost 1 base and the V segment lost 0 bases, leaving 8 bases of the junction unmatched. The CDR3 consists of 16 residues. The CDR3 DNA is TGCAGTGCTAGAGATTACTTAAGGGACAGGTCCTACGAGCAGTACTTC. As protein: CSARDYLRDRSYEQYF.

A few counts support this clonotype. Here the CDR3 DNA reads TGCGCCAGCAGCCGGACGGAAACCTACGAGCAGTACTTC. This sequence encodes CASSRTETYEQYF. The chain has TRBV5-1 and TRBJ2-7; D not certain. Trimming left V 4 bases short and J 2 bases short, with 10 bases between. Germline CDR1 SGHRS, CDR2 YFSETQ. The length of the CDR3 is 13 residues.

This chain's CDR3 is CASSGTGLDEQYF. The CDR3 nucleotides are TGTGCCAGCAGTGGGACAGGGCTGGACGAGCAGTACTTC. The genes are TRBV12-3 or TRBV12-4 and TRBJ2-7; 9 bases line up with TRBD1. Unmatched junction bases numbered 4, after V lost 5 bases and J lost 5 bases. This CDR3 is built from 13 residues.

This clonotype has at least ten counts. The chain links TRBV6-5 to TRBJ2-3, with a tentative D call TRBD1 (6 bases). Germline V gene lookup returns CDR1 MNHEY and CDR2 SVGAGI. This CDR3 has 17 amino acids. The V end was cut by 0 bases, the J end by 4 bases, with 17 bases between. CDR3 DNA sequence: TGTGCCAGCAGTTACTCGAACTCAGGGGCTCGCCCAGATACGCAGTATTTT. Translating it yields CASSYSNSGARPDTQYF.

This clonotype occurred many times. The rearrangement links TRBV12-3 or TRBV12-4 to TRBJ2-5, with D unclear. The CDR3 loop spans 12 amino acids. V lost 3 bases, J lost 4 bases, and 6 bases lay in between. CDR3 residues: CASSLTAETQYF. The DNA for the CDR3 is TGTGCCAGCAGTTTGACCGCAGAGACCCAGTACTTC.

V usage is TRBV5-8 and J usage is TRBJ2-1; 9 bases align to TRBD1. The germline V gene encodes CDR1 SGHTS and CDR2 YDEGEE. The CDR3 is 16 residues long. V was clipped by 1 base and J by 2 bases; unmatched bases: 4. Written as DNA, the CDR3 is TGTGCCAGCAGCTTGAGAGGACAGGGGCCCTACAATGAGCAGTTCTTC. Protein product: CASSLRGQGPYNEQFF.

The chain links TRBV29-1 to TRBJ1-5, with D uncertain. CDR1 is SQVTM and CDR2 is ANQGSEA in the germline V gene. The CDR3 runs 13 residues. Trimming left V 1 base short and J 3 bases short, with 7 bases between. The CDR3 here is CSVEVEANQPQHF. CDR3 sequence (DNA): TGCAGCGTTGAAGTGGAGGCCAATCAGCCCCAGCATTTT.

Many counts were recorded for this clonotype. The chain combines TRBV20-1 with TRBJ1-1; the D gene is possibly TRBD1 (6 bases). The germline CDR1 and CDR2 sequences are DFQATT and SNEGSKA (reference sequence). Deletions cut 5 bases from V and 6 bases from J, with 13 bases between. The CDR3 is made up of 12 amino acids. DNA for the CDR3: TGCAGTGCTTATCTAGACAGGCCTGAAGCTTTCTTT. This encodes CSAYLDRPEAFF.

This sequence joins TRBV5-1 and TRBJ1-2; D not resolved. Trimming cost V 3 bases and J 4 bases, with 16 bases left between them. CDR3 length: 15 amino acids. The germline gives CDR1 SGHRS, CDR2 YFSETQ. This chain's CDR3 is CASSSLTRQRYGYTF. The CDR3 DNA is TGCGCCAGCAGCTCCTTGACACGTCAGCGCTATGGCTACACCTTC.

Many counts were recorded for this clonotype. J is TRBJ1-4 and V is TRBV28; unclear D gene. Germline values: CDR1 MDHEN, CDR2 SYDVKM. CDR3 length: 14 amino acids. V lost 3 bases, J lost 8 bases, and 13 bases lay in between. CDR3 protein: CASSLSGMGEKLFF. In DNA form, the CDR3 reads TGTGCCAGCAGTTTGTCTGGGATGGGGGAAAAACTGTTTTTT.

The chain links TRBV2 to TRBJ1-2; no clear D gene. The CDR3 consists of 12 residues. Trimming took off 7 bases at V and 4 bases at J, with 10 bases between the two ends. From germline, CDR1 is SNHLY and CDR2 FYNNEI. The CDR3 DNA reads TGTGCCAGCAACCCTGGGGTCTATGGCTACACCTTC. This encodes CASNPGVYGYTF.

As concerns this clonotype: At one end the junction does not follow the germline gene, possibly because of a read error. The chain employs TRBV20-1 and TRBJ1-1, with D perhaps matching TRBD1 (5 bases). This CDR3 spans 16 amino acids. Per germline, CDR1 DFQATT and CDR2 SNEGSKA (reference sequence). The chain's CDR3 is CCARGTGRGGNTEAFF. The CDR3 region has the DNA TGCTGTGCTAGAGGGACGGGGCGCGGGGGGAACACTGAAGCTTTCTTT.

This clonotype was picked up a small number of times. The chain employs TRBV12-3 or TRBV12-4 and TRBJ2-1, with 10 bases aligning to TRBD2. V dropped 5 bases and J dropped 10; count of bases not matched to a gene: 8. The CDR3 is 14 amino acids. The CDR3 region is CASSGPGLALEQFF. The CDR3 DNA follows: TGTGCCAGCAGTGGGCCGGGACTAGCGTTAGAGCAGTTCTTC.

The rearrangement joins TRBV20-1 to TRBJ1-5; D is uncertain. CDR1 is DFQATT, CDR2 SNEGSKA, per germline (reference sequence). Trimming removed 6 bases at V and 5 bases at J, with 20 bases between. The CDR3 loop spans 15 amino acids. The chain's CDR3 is CSAISLDGPHQPQHF. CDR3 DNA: TGCAGTGCCATCAGTTTGGACGGACCGCATCAGCCCCAGCATTTT.

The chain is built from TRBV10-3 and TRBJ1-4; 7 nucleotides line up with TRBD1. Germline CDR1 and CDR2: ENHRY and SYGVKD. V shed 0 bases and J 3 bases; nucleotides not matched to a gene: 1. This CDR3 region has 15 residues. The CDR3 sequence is CAISESGTANEKLFF. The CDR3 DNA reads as TGTGCCATCAGTGAGTCCGGGACAGCTAATGAAAAACTGTTTTTT.